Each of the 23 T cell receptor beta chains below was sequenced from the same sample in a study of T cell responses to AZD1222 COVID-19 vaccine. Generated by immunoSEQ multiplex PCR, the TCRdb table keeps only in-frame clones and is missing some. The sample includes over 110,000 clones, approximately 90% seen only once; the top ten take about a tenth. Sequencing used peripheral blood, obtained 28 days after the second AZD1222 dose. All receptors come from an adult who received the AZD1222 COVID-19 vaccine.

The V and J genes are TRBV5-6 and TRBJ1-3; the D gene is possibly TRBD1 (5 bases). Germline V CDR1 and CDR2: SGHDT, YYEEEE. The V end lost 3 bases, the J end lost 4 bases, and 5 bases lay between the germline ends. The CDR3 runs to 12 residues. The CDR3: CASSWTGNTIYF. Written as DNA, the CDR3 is TGTGCCAGCAGCTGGACAGGAAACACCATATATTTT.

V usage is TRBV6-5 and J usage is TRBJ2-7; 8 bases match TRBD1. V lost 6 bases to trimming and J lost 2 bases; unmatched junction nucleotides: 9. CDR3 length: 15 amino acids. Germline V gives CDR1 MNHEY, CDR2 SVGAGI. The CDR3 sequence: CASSATRQGPYEQYV. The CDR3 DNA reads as TGTGCCAGCAGCGCCACGAGACAGGGGCCCTACGAGCAGTACGTC.

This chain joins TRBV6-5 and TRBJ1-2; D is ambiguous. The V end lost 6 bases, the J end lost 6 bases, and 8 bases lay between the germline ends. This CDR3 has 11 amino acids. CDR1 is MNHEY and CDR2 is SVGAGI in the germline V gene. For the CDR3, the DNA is TGTGCCAGCAGCCGTGGTAATGGCTACACCTTC. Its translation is CASSRGNGYTF.

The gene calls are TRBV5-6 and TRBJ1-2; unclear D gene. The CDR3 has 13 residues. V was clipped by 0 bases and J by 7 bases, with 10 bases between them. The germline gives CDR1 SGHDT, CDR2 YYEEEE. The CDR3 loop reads CASSLDRAPGYTF. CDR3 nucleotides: TGTGCCAGCAGCTTGGATAGGGCCCCTGGCTACACCTTC.

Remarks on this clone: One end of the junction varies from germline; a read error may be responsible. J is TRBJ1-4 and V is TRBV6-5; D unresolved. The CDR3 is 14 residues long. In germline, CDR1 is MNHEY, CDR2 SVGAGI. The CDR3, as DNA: TGTGCCAGCAGTGACTCCACAGTTAATGAAAAACTGTTTTTT. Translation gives CASSDSTVNEKLFF.

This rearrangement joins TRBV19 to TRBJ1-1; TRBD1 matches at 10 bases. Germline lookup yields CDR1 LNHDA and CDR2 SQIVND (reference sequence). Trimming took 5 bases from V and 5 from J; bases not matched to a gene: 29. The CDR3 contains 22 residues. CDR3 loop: CASSPSPYDARDRGILWTEAFF. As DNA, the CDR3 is TGTGCCAGTAGTCCCAGTCCTTACGATGCACGGGACAGGGGAATTTTGTGGACTGAAGCTTTCTTT.

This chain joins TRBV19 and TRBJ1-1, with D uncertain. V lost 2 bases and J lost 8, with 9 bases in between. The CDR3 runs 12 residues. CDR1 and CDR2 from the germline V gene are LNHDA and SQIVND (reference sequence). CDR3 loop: CASSIRQTEAFF. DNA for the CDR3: TGTGCCAGTAGTATAAGGCAGACGGAAGCTTTCTTT.

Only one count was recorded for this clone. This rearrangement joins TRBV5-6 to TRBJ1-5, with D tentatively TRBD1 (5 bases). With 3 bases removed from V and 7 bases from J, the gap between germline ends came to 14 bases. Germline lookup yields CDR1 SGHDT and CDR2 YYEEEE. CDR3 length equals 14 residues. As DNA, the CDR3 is TGTGCCAGCAGCTATGTGGGGGACGGACAGCCCCAGCATTTT. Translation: CASSYVGDGQPQHF.

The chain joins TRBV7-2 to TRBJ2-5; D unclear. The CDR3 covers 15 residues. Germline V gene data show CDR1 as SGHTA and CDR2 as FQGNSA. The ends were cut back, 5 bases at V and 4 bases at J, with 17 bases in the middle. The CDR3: CASSRLGWVRETQYF. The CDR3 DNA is TGTGCCAGCAGCCGCTTAGGTTGGGTGCGAGAGACCCAGTACTTC.

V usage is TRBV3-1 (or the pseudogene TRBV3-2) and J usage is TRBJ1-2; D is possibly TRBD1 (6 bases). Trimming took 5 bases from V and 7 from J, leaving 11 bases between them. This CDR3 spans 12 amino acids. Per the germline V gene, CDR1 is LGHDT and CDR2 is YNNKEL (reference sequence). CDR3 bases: TGTGCCAGCAGCACAGGGCGGGGTGGCTACACCTTC. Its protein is CASSTGRGGYTF.

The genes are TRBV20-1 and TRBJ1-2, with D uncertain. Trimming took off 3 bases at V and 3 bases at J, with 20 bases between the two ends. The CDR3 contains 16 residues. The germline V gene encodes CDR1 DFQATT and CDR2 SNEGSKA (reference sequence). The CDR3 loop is CSASLGSPGKDYGYTF. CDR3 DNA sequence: TGCAGTGCTAGTTTAGGGTCGCCGGGGAAGGACTATGGCTACACCTTC.

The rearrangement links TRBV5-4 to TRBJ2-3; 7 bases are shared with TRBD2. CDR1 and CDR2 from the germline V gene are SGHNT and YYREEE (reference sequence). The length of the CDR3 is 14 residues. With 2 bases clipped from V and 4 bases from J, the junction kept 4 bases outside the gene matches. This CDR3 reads CASSFGRMADTQYF. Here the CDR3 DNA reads TGTGCCAGCAGCTTCGGGAGGATGGCAGATACGCAGTATTTT.

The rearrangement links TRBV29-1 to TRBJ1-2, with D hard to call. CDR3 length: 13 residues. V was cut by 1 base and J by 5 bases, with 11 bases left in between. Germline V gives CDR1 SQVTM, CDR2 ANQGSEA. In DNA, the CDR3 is TGCAGCGTTGAAGTAACCGATATTTATGGCTACACCTTC. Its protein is CSVEVTDIYGYTF.

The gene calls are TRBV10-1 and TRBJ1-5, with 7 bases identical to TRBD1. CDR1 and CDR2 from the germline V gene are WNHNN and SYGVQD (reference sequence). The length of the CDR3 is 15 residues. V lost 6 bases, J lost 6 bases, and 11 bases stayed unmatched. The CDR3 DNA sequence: TGCGCCAGCAGCAGGGGGGGGACAGAGCCTCAGCCCCAGCATTTT. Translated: CASSRGGTEPQPQHF.

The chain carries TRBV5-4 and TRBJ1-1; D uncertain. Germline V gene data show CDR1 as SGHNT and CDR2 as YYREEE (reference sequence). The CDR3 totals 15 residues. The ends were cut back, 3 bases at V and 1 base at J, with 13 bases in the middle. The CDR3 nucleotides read TGTGCCAGCAGCTCGGACCCCCACTCGAACACTGAAGCTTTCTTT. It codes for CASSSDPHSNTEAFF.

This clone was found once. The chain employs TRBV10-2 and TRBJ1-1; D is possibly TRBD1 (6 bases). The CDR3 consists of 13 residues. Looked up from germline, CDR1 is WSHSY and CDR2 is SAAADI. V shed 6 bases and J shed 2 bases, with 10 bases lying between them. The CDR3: CASRQGTNTEAFF. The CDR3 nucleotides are TGCGCCAGCAGGCAGGGGACTAACACTGAAGCTTTCTTT.

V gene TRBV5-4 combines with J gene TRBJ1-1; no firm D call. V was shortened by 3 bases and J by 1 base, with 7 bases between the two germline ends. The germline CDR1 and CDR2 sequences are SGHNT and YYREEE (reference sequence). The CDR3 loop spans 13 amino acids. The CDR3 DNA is TGTGCCAGCAGCTCTCAGGAGAACACTGAAGCTTTCTTT. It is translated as CASSSQENTEAFF.

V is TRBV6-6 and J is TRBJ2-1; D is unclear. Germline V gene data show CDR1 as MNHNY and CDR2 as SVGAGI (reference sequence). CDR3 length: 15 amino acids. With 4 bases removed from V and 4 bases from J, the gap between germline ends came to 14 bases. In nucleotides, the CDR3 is TGTGCCAGCAGTTCTCCCGAATCTCGGTACAATGAGCAGTTCTTC. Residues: CASSSPESRYNEQFF.

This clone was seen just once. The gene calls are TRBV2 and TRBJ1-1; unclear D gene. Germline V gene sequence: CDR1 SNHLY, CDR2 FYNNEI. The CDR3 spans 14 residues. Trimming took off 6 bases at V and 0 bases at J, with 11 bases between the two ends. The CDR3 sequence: CASRQEQVNTEAFF. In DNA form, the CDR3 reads TGTGCCAGCAGGCAAGAGCAGGTGAACACTGAAGCTTTCTTT.

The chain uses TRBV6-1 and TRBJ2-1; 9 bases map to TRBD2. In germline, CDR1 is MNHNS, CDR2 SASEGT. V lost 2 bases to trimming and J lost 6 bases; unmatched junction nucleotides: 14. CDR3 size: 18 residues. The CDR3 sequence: CASSELAASSGKGNEQFF. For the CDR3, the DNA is TGTGCCAGCAGTGAATTGGCCGCGTCTAGCGGGAAAGGCAATGAGCAGTTCTTC.

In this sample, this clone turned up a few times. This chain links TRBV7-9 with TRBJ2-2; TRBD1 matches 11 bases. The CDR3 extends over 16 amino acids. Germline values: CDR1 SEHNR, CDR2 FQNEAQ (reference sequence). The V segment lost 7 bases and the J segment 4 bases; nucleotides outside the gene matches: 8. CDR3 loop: CASTPTGTGGTGELFF. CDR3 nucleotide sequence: TGTGCCAGCACGCCCACCGGGACAGGGGGCACCGGGGAGCTGTTTTTT.

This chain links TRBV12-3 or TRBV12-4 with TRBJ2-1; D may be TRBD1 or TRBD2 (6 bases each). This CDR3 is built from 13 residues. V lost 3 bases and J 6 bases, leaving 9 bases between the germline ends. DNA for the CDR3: TGTGCCAGCAGTTTCAGGGGAGGCAATGAGCAGTTCTTC. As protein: CASSFRGGNEQFF.

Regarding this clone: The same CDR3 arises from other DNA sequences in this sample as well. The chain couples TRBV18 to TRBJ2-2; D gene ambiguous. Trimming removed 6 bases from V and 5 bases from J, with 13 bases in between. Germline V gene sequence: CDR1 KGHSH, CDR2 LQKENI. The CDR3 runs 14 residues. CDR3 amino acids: CASSPGPGTGELFF. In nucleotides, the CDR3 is TGTGCCAGCTCCCCCGGGCCCGGGACCGGGGAGCTGTTTTTT.